One sample yielded the 13 T cell receptor beta chains listed below, sequenced in a study of T cells in Graves' hyperthyroidism and ophthalmopathy. Template material for amplifying TCR beta CDR3 regions consisted of RNA transcripts. The study used the HTBI primer set for a first-round RT-PCR of the TCR CDR3. From the multiplex PCR reads, TCRdb called clonotypes with MiXCR, one entry per CDR3 protein. The sample lists under 250,000 distinct CDR3 sequences; approximately 23% were seen once. The source material was blood. The receptors derive from a middle-aged woman with Graves' ophthalmopathy.

The chain couples TRBV19 to TRBJ1-5; TRBD1 is a possible D gene (5 bases). Trimming shortened V by 3 bases and J by 3 bases, and 24 bases separated the two germline ends. This CDR3 is 19 amino acids long. CDR1 is LNHDA, CDR2 SQIVND, per germline (reference sequence). CDR3: CASSMGATVSATFNQPQHF. As DNA, the CDR3 is TGTGCCAGTAGTATGGGAGCGACAGTCTCAGCGACGTTCAATCAGCCCCAGCATTTT.

There are many counts of this clonotype. The V gene is TRBV14, the J gene TRBJ2-5; D might be TRBD1 (6 bases). Germline V gene data show CDR1 as SGHDN and CDR2 as FVKESK. Trimming stripped 2 bases from V and 2 bases from J, with 15 bases between. The CDR3 is 16 residues long. For the CDR3, the DNA is TGTGCCAGCAGCCAAAGTCGACAGGCCCCGCAAGAGACCCAGTACTTC. Translation gives CASSQSRQAPQETQYF.

This clonotype was picked up a small number of times. This chain uses TRBV29-1 with TRBJ1-2; D is ambiguous. Deletions cut 4 bases from V and 2 bases from J, with 11 bases between. The CDR3 extends over 13 amino acids. From germline, CDR1 is SQVTM and CDR2 ANQGSEA. In nucleotides, the CDR3 is TGCAGCGTTGTTATAGACTCCAACTATGGCTACACCTTC. Translation gives CSVVIDSNYGYTF.

This clonotype was detected many times. This chain connects TRBV20-1 to TRBJ1-2; the D is unclear. Trimming cost V 5 bases and J 3 bases, with 19 bases left between them. The germline V gene has CDR1 DFQATT and CDR2 SNEGSKA (reference sequence). This CDR3 spans 15 amino acids. CDR3 nucleotides: TGCAGTGCTCCCGTCGCGGACCTTACTCACTATGGCTACACCTTC. Encoded protein: CSAPVADLTHYGYTF.

This clonotype was picked up many times. V gene TRBV7-8 combines with J gene TRBJ1-5; D unclear. This CDR3 contains 12 residues. V was cut by 1 base and J by 7 bases, with 5 bases left in between. Germline lookup yields CDR1 SGHVS and CDR2 FQNEAQ. The CDR3 sequence is CASSLVDQPQHF. The CDR3 bases are TGTGCCAGCAGCTTAGTAGACCAGCCCCAGCATTTT.

This clonotype was detected a few times. The J gene is TRBJ2-7, the V gene TRBV4-3; 13 bases map to TRBD2. V was clipped by 3 bases and J by 1 base; unmatched bases: 12. This CDR3 is 19 amino acids long. The germline CDR1 and CDR2 sequences are LGHNA and YSLEER. The CDR3 DNA is TGCGCCAGCAGCCACCTAAGCGGACTAGCGGGAGATTGGTCCTACGAGCAGTACTTC. Residues: CASSHLSGLAGDWSYEQYF.

The CDR3 loop reads CASRAGTNQHYGYTF. DNA for the CDR3: TGCGCCAGCAGGGCAGGGACAAACCAACACTATGGCTACACCTTC. This sequence joins TRBV5-1 and TRBJ1-2, with D perhaps matching TRBD1 (6 bases). The CDR3 loop spans 15 amino acids. Germline V CDR1 and CDR2: SGHRS, YFSETQ. V gave up 5 bases and J gave up 3 bases, with 17 bases separating them.

This clonotype was counted many times. Since the CDR3 does not end with the conserved phenylalanine or tryptophan, this likely comes from a read error. The CDR3 reads CASSYNSYYGELFL. CDR3 sequence (DNA): TGTGCCAGCAGTTACAACAGCTACTACGGGGAGCTGTTTCTT. The V and J genes are TRBV27 and TRBJ2-2, with D uncertain. The germline V gene has CDR1 MNHEY and CDR2 SMNVEV (reference sequence). The ends were cut back, 4 bases at V and 7 bases at J, with 13 bases in the middle. The CDR3 contains 14 residues.

This clonotype was recorded many times. The rearrangement joins TRBV28 to TRBJ2-2; 7 bases align to TRBD1. Trimming at V came to 6 bases and at J to 2 bases, leaving 9 bases not matched to a gene. The CDR3 loop spans 16 amino acids. Germline lookup yields CDR1 MDHEN and CDR2 SYDVKM. CDR3 region: CASSNTGTANTGELFF. The DNA of the CDR3 is TGTGCCAGCAGCAATACCGGGACAGCCAACACCGGGGAGCTGTTTTTT.

This chain links TRBV28 with TRBJ1-2; tentatively, D is TRBD1 (6 bases). The V end was cut by 3 bases, the J end by 7 bases, with 12 bases between. Germline CDR1 is MDHEN and CDR2 is SYDVKM. The CDR3 sequence is 13 residues long. CDR3 DNA: TGTGCCAGCAGTTTCCTGGGGGCGTTTGGCTACACCTTC. Protein sequence: CASSFLGAFGYTF.

This rearrangement joins TRBV4-1 to TRBJ2-7; TRBD2 aligns across 8 bases. J gave up 6 bases and V 1 base, and 11 bases lay outside the gene matches. Per the germline V gene, CDR1 is MGHRA and CDR2 is YSYEKL. CDR3 length: 16 amino acids. As DNA, the CDR3 is TGCGCCAGCAGCCAAGGGAATAGCGGGAATAGGTTCGAGCAGTACTTC. Its protein product is CASSQGNSGNRFEQYF.

This clonotype came up many times. The chain carries TRBV20-1 and TRBJ1-5; no reliable D call. Per germline, CDR1 DFQATT and CDR2 SNEGSKA (reference sequence). The CDR3 spans 12 residues. Trimming pared 4 bases from V and 7 bases from J, leaving 11 bases between. CDR3 protein: CSATRPLQPQHF. As DNA, the CDR3 is TGCAGTGCTACCAGGCCCTTGCAGCCCCAGCATTTT.

The chain combines TRBV25-1 with TRBJ2-6, with D unresolved. The CDR3 consists of 16 residues. V gave up 2 bases and J gave up 0 bases, with 8 bases separating them. Germline CDR1 is MGHDK and CDR2 is SYGVNS. CDR3 residues: CASSEALSSGANVLTF. The CDR3 coding sequence is TGTGCCAGCAGTGAAGCTCTAAGCTCTGGGGCCAACGTCCTGACTTTC.